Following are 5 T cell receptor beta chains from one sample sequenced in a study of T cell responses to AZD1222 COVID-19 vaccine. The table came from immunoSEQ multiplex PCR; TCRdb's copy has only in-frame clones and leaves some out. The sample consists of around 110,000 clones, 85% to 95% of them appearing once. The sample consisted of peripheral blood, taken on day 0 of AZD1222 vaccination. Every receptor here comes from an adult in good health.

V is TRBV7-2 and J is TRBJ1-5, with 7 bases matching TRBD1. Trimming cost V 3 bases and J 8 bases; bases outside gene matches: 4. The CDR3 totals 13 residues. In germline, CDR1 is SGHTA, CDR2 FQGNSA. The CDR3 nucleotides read TGTGCCAGCAGCTTCAGGGGGTTTGAGCCCCAGCATTTT. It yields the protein CASSFRGFEPQHF. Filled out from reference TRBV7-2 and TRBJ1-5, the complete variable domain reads GAGVSQSPSNKVTEKGKDVELRCDPISGHTALYWYRQSLGQGLEFLIYFQGNSAPDKSGLPSDRFSAERTGGSVSTLTIQRTQQEDSAVYLCASSFRGFEPQHFGDGTRLSIL.

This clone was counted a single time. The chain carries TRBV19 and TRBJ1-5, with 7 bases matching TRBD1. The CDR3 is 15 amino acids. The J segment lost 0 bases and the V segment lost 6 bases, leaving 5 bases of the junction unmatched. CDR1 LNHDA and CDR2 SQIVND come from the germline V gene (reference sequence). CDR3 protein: CASRETGFSNQPQHF. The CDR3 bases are TGTGCCAGTAGGGAGACAGGGTTTAGCAATCAGCCCCAGCATTTT.

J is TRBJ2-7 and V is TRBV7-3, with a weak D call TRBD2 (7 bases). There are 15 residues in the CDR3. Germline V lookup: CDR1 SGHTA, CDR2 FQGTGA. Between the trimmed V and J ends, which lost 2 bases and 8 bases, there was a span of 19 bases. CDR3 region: CASSLEAGAPTKQYF. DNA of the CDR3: TGTGCCAGCAGCTTAGAGGCGGGGGCCCCTACGAAGCAGTACTTC.

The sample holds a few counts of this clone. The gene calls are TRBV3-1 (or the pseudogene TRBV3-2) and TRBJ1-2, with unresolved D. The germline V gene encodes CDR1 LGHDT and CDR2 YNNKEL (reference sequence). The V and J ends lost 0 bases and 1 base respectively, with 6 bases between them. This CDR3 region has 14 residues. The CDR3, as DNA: TGTGCCAGCAGCCAAGACGACATTAACTATGGCTACACCTTC. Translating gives CASSQDDINYGYTF.

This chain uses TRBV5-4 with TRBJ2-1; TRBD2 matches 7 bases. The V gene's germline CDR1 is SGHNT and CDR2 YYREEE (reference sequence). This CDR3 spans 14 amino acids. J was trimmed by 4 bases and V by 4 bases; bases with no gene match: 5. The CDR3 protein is CASSVGGGYNEQFF. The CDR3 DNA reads TGTGCCAGCAGCGTGGGGGGAGGGTACAATGAGCAGTTCTTC.